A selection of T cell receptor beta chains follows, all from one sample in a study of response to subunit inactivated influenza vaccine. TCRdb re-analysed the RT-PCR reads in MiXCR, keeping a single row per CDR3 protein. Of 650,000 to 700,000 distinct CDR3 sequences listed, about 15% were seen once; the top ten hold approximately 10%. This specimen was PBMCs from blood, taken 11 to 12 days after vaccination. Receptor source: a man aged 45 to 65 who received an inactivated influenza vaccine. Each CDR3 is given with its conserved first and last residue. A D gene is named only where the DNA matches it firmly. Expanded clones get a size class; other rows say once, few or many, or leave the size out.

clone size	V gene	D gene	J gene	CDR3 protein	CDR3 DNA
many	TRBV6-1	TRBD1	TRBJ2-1	CASRGTGEWTEQFF	TGTGCCAGCAGGGGGACAGGGGAATGGACTGAGCAGTTCTTC
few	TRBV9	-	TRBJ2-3	CASSVGGGRSTDTQYF	TGTGCCAGCAGCGTAGGTGGGGGGCGGAGCACAGATACGCAGTATTTT
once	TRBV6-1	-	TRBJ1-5	CASSGQWGNQPQHF	TGTGCCAGCAGTGGACAATGGGGCAATCAGCCCCAGCATTTT
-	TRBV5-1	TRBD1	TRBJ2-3	CASSVQGARTDTQYF	TGCGCCAGCAGCGTTCAGGGGGCCAGGACAGATACGCAGTATTTT
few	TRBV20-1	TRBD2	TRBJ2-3	CSASPRLAVNTDTQYF	TGCAGTGCTTCTCCGAGACTAGCGGTTAACACAGATACGCAGTATTTT
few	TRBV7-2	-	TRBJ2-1	CASSLLMLYEQFF	TGTGCCAGCAGCTTGCTTATGTTGTATGAGCAGTTCTTC
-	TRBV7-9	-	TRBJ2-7	CASSSRLDRSYEQYF	TGTGCCAGCAGCTCGCGCTTGGACCGCTCCTACGAGCAGTACTTC
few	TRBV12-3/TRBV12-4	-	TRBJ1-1	CASSLTSTGREAFF	TGTGCCAGCAGTCTGACCTCGACGGGGCGTGAAGCTTTCTTT
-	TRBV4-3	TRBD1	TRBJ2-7	CASSQGTGDRASYEQYF	TGCGCCAGCAGCCAAGGGACCGGGGACAGGGCCTCCTACGAGCAGTACTTC
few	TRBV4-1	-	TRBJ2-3	CASSQEGLGRQYF	TGCGCCAGCAGCCAAGAGGGCCTGGGGAGGCAGTATTTT
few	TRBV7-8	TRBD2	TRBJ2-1	CASSSGLAGVVEQFF	TGTGCCAGCAGCTCTGGACTAGCGGGAGTTGTGGAGCAGTTCTTC
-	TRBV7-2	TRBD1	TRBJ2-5	CASSLDQGAYETQYF	TGTGCCAGCAGCTTAGATCAGGGGGCTTATGAGACCCAGTACTTC
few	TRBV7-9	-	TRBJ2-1	CASSLGGEDSYNEQFF	TGTGCCAGCAGCTTAGGGGGAGAAGACTCGTACAATGAGCAGTTCTTC
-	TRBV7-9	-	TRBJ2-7	CASSLEGRQSYEQYF	TGTGCCAGCAGCTTAGAAGGCCGACAGTCCTACGAGCAGTACTTC
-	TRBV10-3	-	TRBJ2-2	CATGVAGNTGELFF	TGTGCCACGGGGGTGGCTGGTAACACCGGGGAGCTGTTTTTT
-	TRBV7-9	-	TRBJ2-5	CASSPLMGAETQYF	TGTGCCAGCAGCCCCTTAATGGGGGCAGAGACCCAGTACTTC
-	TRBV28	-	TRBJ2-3	CASSPNGAGHGDTQYF	TGTGCCAGCAGTCCTAACGGGGCGGGGCACGGAGATACGCAGTATTTT
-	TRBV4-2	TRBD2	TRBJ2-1	CASSHRSRGGDEQFF	TGTGCCAGCAGCCACAGAAGCCGGGGGGGGGATGAGCAGTTCTTC
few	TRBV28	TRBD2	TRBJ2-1	CASSLSTSGRGIRNEQFF	TGTGCCAGCAGTTTATCCACTAGCGGGAGAGGTATTAGAAATGAGCAGTTCTTC
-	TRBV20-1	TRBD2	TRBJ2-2	CSAISGTSGRSGELFF	TGCAGTGCCATTTCCGGGACTAGCGGGAGGTCCGGGGAGCTGTTTTTT
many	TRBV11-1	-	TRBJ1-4	CASSLWNNEKLFF	TGTGCCAGCAGCTTGTGGAATAATGAAAAACTGTTTTTT
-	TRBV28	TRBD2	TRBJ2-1	CASSPAGGPLGNEQFF	TGTGCCAGCAGCCCCGCGGGGGGGCCCCTGGGAAATGAGCAGTTCTTC
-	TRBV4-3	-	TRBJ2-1	CASSQEKRGGSYNEQFF	TGCGCCAGCAGCCAAGAGAAAAGGGGGGGCTCCTACAATGAGCAGTTCTTC
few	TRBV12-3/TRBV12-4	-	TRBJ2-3	CASRAGGGATDTQYF	TGTGCCAGCCGGGCCGGTGGGGGGGCCACAGATACGCAGTATTTT
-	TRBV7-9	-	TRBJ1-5	CASSWGFGQPQHF	TGTGCCAGCAGCTGGGGGTTCGGGCAGCCCCAGCATTTT
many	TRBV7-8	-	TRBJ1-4	CASSLGATTNEKLFF	TGTGCCAGCAGCTTAGGAGCTACAACTAATGAAAAACTGTTTTTT
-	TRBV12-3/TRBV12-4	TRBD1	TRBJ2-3	CASRAGTGGLDTQYF	TGTGCCAGCAGAGCCGGGACAGGGGGCCTAGATACGCAGTATTTT
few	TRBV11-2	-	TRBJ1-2	CASSSFDMGSYGYTF	TGTGCCAGCAGCTCTTTCGATATGGGCAGTTATGGCTACACCTTC
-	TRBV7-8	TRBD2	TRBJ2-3	CASSLALAGGLSTDTQYF	TGTGCCAGCAGCTTAGCCCTTGCGGGAGGGCTTAGCACAGATACGCAGTATTTT
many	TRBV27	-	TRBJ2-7	CASSLYNLGEQYF	TGTGCCAGCAGTTTATATAACTTAGGCGAGCAGTACTTC
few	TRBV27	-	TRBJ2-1	CASSLRLSSYNEQFF	TGTGCCAGCAGTTTGAGGCTGAGCTCCTACAATGAGCAGTTCTTC
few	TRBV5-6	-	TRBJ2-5	CASSRTGSEETQYF	TGTGCCAGCAGCAGAACCGGATCCGAGGAGACCCAGTACTTC
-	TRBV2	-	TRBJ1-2	CASTEPLFGYTF	TGTGCCAGCACAGAACCCCTTTTTGGCTACACCTTC
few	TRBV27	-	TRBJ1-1	CASSLSLGGRTEAFF	TGTGCCAGCAGTTTATCCCTGGGGGGTCGCACTGAAGCTTTCTTT
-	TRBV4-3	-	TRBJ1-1	CASSQEGGVTEAFF	TGCGCCAGCAGCCAAGAAGGAGGGGTCACTGAAGCTTTCTTT
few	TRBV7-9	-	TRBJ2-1	CASRPGGAEQFF	TGTGCCAGCAGACCCGGGGGCGCTGAGCAGTTCTTC
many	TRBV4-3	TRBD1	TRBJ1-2	CASSQSTGGSGYTF	TGCGCCAGCAGCCAATCTACAGGGGGCTCTGGCTACACCTTC
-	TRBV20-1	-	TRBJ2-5	CSANGLLQETQYF	TGCAGTGCAAACGGACTCCTCCAAGAGACCCAGTACTTC
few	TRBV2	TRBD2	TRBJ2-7	CASSEEGLVSYEQYF	TGTGCCAGCAGTGAGGAGGGACTAGTGAGCTACGAGCAGTACTTC
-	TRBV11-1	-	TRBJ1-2	CASSLRSRDYYGYTF	TGTGCCAGCAGCTTAAGGAGCAGAGACTACTATGGCTACACCTTC
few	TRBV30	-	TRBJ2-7	CARRGTSYEQYF	TGTGCCCGCCGCGGGACAAGTTACGAGCAGTACTTC
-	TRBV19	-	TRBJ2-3	CASSRPGVWTDTQYF	TGTGCCAGTAGTAGGCCGGGGGTTTGGACAGATACGCAGTATTTT
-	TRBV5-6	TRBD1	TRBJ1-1	CASRHRTGGDTEAFF	TGTGCCAGCAGACACCGGACAGGGGGGGACACTGAAGCTTTCTTT
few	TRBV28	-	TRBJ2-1	CASRRGTSGSKYNEQFF	TGTGCCAGCAGAAGGGGAACATCCGGCAGTAAATACAATGAGCAGTTCTTC
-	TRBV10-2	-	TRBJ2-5	CASSDVRQTQYF	TGCGCCAGCAGTGATGTCAGGCAGACCCAGTACTTC
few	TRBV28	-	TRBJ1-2	CASRDTTNYGYTF	TGTGCCAGCAGGGACACCACTAACTATGGCTACACCTTC
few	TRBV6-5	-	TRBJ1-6	CASSYDSVGSYNSPLHF	TGTGCCAGCAGTTACGACAGCGTGGGCTCCTATAATTCACCCCTCCACTTT
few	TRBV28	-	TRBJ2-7	CASSLLGGTSYEQYF	TGTGCCAGCAGTTTATTGGGCGGGACCTCCTACGAGCAGTACTTC
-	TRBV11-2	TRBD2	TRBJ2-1	CASSHNSLSGANSYNEQFF	TGTGCCAGCAGCCATAATTCTCTTAGCGGGGCCAACTCCTACAATGAGCAGTTCTTC
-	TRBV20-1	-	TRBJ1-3	CSARDRYSNSGNTIYF	TGCAGTGCTAGAGATCGGTATTCCAACTCTGGAAACACCATATATTTT